This paragraph reports one T cell receptor (beta chain). Its matching antigen is unknown. The sorted Tregs were CD4+CD25+CD127-/low cells. Study observations and caveats: The TCR gene usage of tumor memory CD4+ T cells clustered together with blood and lymph node memory CD4+ cells and with lymph node naive CD4+ cells.

Constant-region reverse primers amplified full-length variable regions, followed by semi-nested Nested Universal Primer A PCR. A single record per CDR3 protein comes from TCRdb applying MiXCR to the 5' RACE reads. The repertoire holds 35,000 to 45,000 distinct CDR3 sequences, with around 23% as singletons. Sequences were obtained from Tregs sorted from a lymph node. The source is a female donor with breast cancer.

As DNA, the CDR3 is TGTGCCAGCAGTTTACAGGGAAATGTCTACGAGCAGTACTTC. Translation: CASSLQGNVYEQYF. This sequence joins TRBV12-3 or TRBV12-4 and TRBJ2-7; D is perhaps TRBD1 (5 bases). Deletions cut 2 bases from V and 3 bases from J, with 11 bases between. The CDR3 is 14 amino acids.